This T cell receptor (beta chain) was sequenced during a study of a mutant IDH1 vaccine in newly diagnosed glioma. Details on this clone: What it recognizes is unknown.

Profiled with immunoSEQ multiplex PCR; TCRdb holds only in-frame clones, not every one. Among about 83,000 clones listed, over 75% were seen once. There are 14 residues in the CDR3. The germline V and J ends were trimmed by 0 bases and 2 bases, with 8 bases remaining between them. Germline assignment: CDR1 SGHNT and CDR2 YYREEE (reference sequence). As to time point: week 47, end of study. Doses comprised 300 ug of mutant IDH1 20-mer peptide each, plus topical imiquimod. The receptor was derived from a man aged 40-49 years with glioma. The source material was PBMCs, sampled from a glioma patient whose treatment included an IDH1 peptide vaccine. The chain recombines TRBV5-4 with TRBJ1-2; weak D call: TRBD1 (5 bases). As DNA, the CDR3 is TGTGCCAGCAGCTTGGACAGGCACAACTATGGCTACACCTTC. Encoded protein: CASSLDRHNYGYTF. The whole variable domain, filled in from reference TRBV5-4 and TRBJ1-2, reads ETGVTQSPTHLIKTRGQQVTLRCSSQSGHNTVSWYQQALGQGPQFIFQYYREEENGRGNFPPRFSGLQFPNYSSELNVNALELDDSALYLCASSLDRHNYGYTFGSGTRLTVV.